This TCR beta chain originates from a study of T cells in Graves' hyperthyroidism and ophthalmopathy. Study-level points and caveats: In the analysis, a 13 V-J model separated ophthalmopathy from stable hyperthyroidism. Among thyroid clonotypes expanded above 0.001, most also appeared in blood.

Remarks on this clonotype: Antigen: not known.

The TCR beta CDR3 regions underwent amplification using RNA transcripts as the source. HTBI primers were used for first-round RT-PCR of the TCR CDR3. TCRdb processed the multiplex PCR reads anew with MiXCR; each CDR3 protein has one entry. The sample holds roughly 580,000 distinct CDR3 sequences, around 13% seen once. This CDR3 is 16 amino acids long. Trimming cost V 2 bases and J 2 bases; bases outside gene matches: 9. Germline CDR1 is MGHDK and CDR2 is SYGVNS. Uncontrolled infection, other autoimmune disease, pregnancy or lactation led to exclusion. The sample taken for sequencing was blood. J is TRBJ2-7 and V is TRBV25-1, with 7 bases fitting TRBD1. The receptor was derived from a woman in her twenties or thirties with Graves' hyperthyroidism that later progressed to Graves' ophthalmopathy. In DNA, the CDR3 is TGTGCCAGCAGTGAACCGACAGGGATGTCGCCCTACGAGCAGTACTTC. It encodes CASSEPTGMSPYEQYF.